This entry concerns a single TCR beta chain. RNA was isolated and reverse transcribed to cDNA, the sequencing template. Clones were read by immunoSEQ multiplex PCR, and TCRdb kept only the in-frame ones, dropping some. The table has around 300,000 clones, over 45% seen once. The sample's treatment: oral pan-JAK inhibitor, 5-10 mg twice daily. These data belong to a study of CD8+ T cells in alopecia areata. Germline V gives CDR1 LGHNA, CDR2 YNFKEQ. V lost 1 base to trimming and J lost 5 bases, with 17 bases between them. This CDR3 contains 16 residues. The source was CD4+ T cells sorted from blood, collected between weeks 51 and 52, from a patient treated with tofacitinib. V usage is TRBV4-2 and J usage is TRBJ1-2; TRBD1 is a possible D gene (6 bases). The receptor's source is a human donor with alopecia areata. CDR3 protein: CASSQAPGQGVYGYTF. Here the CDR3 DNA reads TGTGCCAGCAGCCAAGCCCCGGGACAAGGAGTATATGGCTACACCTTC.